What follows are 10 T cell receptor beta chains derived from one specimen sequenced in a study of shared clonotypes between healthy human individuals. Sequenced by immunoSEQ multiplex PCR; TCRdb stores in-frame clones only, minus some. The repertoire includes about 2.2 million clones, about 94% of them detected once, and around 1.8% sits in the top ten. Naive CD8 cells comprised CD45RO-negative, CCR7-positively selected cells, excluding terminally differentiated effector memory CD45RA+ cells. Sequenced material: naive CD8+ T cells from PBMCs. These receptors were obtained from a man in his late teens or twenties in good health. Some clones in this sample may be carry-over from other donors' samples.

The CDR3 here is CASSLRTGTNTEAFF. The CDR3 region has the DNA TGTGCCAGCAGCCTCCGGACAGGGACGAACACTGAAGCTTTCTTT. This rearrangement joins TRBV13 to TRBJ1-1; the match to TRBD1 covers 8 bases. The V segment lost 5 bases and the J segment 1 base; nucleotides outside the gene matches: 6. CDR1 is PRHDT, CDR2 FYEKMQ, per germline (reference sequence). CDR3 length equals 15 residues.

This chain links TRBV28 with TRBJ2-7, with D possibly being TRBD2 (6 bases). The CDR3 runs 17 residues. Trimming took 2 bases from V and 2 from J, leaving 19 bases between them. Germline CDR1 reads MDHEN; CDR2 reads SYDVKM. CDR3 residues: CASSLRERGLQTYEQYF. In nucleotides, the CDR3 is TGTGCCAGCAGTTTACGTGAAAGGGGACTCCAGACCTACGAGCAGTACTTC. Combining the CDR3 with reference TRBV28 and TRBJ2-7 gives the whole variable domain DVKVTQSSRYLVKRTGEKVFLECVQDMDHENMFWYRQDPGLGLRLIYFSYDVKMKEKGDIPEGYSVSREKKERFSLILESASTNQTSMYLCASSLRERGLQTYEQYFGPGTRLTVT.

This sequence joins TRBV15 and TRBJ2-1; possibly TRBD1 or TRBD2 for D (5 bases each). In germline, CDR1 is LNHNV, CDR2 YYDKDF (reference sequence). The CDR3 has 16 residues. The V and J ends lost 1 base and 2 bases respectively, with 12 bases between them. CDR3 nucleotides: TGTGCCACCAGCAGAGTTAGCCAGGGACCCTACAATGAGCAGTTCTTC. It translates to CATSRVSQGPYNEQFF.

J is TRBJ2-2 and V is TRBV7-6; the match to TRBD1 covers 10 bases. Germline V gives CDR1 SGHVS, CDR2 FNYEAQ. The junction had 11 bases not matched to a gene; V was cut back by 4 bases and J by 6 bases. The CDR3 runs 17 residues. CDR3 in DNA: TGTGCCAGCAGCTCAGCCGTCGGGACAGGGGATCCCGGGGAGCTGTTTTTT. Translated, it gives CASSSAVGTGDPGELFF.

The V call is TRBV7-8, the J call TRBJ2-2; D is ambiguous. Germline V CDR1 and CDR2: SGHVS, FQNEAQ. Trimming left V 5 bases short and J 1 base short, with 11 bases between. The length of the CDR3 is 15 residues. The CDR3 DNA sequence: TGTGCCAGCAGCCCAAGCCGGCAGAACACCGGGGAGCTGTTTTTT. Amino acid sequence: CASSPSRQNTGELFF.

The CDR3 protein is CASSRAQAGYQETQYF. In DNA, the CDR3 is TGTGCCAGCTCACGGGCACAGGCAGGGTACCAAGAGACCCAGTACTTC. The chain has TRBV18 and TRBJ2-5, with D possibly TRBD1 on 5 matching bases. The CDR3 spans 16 residues. Looked up from germline, CDR1 is KGHSH and CDR2 is LQKENI. V was clipped by 4 bases and J by 0 bases, with 15 bases between them.

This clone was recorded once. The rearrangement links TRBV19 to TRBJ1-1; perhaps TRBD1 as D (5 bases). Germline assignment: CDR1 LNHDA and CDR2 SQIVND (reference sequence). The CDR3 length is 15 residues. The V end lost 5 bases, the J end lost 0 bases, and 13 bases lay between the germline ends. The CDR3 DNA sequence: TGTGCCAGTAGTTTGGCGGGACTGATGAACACTGAAGCTTTCTTT. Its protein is CASSLAGLMNTEAFF.

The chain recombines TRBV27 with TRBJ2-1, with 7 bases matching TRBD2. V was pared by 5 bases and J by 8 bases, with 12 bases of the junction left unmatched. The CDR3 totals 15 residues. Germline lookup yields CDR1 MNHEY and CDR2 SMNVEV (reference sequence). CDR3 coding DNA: TGTGCCAGCAGTCCGGGGACTAACATGGTGCATGAGCAGTTCTTC. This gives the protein CASSPGTNMVHEQFF.

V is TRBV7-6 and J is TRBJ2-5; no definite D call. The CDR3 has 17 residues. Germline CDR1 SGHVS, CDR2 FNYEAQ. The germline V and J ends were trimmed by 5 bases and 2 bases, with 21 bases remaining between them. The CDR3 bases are TGTGCCAGCAGCCCTCGACCTGTCAGGTCAGAACAAGAGACCCAGTACTTC. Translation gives CASSPRPVRSEQETQYF.

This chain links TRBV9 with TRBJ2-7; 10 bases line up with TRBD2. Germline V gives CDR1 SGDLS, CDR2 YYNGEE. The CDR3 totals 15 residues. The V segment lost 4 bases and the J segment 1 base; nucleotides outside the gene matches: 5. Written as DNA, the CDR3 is TGTGCCAGCAGCCAGAGAGCGGGAGGGTCCTACGAGCAGTACTTC. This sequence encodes CASSQRAGGSYEQYF.